This T cell receptor (beta chain) was recorded in a study of T cell responses to AZD1222 COVID-19 vaccine. About the research overall: Samples with a second dose at about 4 or about 12 weeks were pooled together. Whole-study findings and limits: Two AZD1222 administrations were followed by greater Spike-specific TCR breadth and depth. No day 14 peak samples; only post-peak repertoires were characterized. Among vaccine-associated CD4 TCRs, coverage spanned spike, with dominance at 160-218 and 743-854.

As concerns this clone: Antigen unknown.

Generated by immunoSEQ multiplex PCR, the TCRdb table keeps only in-frame clones and is missing some. Of 55,000 to 70,000 clones in the sample, roughly 90% were seen once. The CDR3 consists of 13 residues. Trimming removed 5 bases at V and 1 base at J, with 11 bases between. Germline loops: CDR1 GTSNPN, CDR2 SVGIG (reference sequence). The V call is TRBV30, the J call TRBJ1-1; D is possibly TRBD1 (6 bases). The specimen comprised peripheral blood, sampled on day 0 of AZD1222 vaccination. The receptor comes from an adult in good health. This CDR3 is CAWAGGANTEAFF. CDR3 DNA sequence: TGTGCCTGGGCCGGGGGGGCGAACACTGAAGCTTTCTTT.